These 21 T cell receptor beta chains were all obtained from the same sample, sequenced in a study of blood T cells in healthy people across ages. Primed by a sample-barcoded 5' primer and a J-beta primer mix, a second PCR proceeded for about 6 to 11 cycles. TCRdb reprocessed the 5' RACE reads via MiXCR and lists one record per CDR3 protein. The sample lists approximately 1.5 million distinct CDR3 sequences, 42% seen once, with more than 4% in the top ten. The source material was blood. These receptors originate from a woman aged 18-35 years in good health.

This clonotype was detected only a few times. This chain's CDR3 is CASSPQLAGKYNEQFF. The CDR3 DNA is TGTGCCAGCAGTCCGCAACTAGCGGGGAAGTACAATGAGCAGTTCTTC. The chain recombines TRBV28 with TRBJ2-1; 10 bases agree with TRBD2. The CDR3 contains 16 residues. Germline values: CDR1 MDHEN, CDR2 SYDVKM. Germline trimming cut 5 bases from V and 4 bases from J; bases unmatched to any gene: 8.

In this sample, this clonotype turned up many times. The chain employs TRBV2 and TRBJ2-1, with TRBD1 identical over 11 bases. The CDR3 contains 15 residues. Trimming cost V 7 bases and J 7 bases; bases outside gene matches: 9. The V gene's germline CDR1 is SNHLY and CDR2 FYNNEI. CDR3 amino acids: CASMRTGGGWNEQFF. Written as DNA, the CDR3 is TGTGCCAGCATGAGGACAGGGGGCGGATGGAATGAGCAGTTCTTC.

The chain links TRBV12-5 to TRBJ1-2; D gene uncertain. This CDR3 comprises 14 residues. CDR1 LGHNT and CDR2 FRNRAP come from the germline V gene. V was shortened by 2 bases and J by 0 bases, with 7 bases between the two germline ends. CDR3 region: CASGLITANYGYTF. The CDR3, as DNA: TGTGCTAGTGGTTTGATTACAGCTAACTATGGCTACACCTTC. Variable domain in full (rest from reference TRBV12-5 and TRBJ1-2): DARVTQTPRHKVTEMGQEVTMRCQPILGHNTVFWYRQTMMQGLELLAYFRNRAPLDDSGMPKDRFSAEMPDATLATLKIQPSEPRDSAVYFCASGLITANYGYTFGSGTRLTVV.

CDR3 residues: CASSPLGTGNRNSGANVLTF. The CDR3 region has the DNA TGTGCCAGCTCACCACTGGGGACGGGGAATAGGAACTCTGGGGCCAACGTCCTGACTTTC. The rearrangement joins TRBV18 to TRBJ2-6, with D possibly called TRBD1 or TRBD2 (5 bases each). The V and J ends lost 1 base and 0 bases respectively, with 19 bases between them. The V gene's germline CDR1 is KGHSH and CDR2 LQKENI. The CDR3 extends over 20 amino acids.

CDR3 bases: TGTGCCAGCAGTGGGGACAGGCCGGGCTCCTATAATTCACCCCTCCACTTT. It specifies CASSGDRPGSYNSPLHF. This chain connects TRBV25-1 to TRBJ1-6, with TRBD1 matching 8 bases. The ends lost 4 bases at V and 0 bases at J; junction bases unmatched: 5. CDR1 and CDR2 from the germline V gene are MGHDK and SYGVNS. This CDR3 has 17 amino acids.

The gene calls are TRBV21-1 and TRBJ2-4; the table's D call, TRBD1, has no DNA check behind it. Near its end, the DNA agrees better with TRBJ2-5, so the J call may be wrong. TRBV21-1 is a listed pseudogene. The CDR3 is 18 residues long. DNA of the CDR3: TGTGCCAGCAGCAAAGCCGAATCCGACAGGGGGCTTAAAGAGACCCAGTACTTC. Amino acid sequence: CASSKAESDRGLKETQYF.

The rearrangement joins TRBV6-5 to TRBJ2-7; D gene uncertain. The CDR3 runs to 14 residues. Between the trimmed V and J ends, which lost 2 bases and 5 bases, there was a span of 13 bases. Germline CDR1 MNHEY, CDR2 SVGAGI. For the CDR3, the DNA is TGTGCCAGCAGTTACCCGGGCCCGCTCCACGAGCAGTACTTC. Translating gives CASSYPGPLHEQYF.

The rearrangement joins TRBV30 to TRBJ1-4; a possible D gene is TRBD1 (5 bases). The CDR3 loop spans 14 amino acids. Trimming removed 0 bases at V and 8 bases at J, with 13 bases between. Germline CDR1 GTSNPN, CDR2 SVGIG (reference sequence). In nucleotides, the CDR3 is TGTGCCTGGAGTGTAGGGGCCGTAGGAGAAAAACTGTTTTTT. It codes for CAWSVGAVGEKLFF.

CDR3 amino acids: CASGLPRQGSYEQYF. The CDR3 bases are TGTGCTAGTGGTTTACCCCGACAGGGTTCCTACGAGCAGTACTTC. The V call is TRBV12-5, the J call TRBJ2-7; TRBD1 matches 7 bases. There are 15 residues in the CDR3. Trimming at V came to 3 bases and at J to 1 base, leaving 6 bases not matched to a gene. Germline V gene sequence: CDR1 LGHNT, CDR2 FRNRAP.

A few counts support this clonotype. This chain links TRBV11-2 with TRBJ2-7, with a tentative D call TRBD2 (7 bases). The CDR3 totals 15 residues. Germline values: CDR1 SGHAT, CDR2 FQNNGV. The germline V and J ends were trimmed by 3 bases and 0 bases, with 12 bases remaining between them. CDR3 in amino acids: CASSFVRGPSYEQYF. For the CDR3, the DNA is TGTGCCAGCAGCTTTGTGCGGGGGCCCTCCTACGAGCAGTACTTC.

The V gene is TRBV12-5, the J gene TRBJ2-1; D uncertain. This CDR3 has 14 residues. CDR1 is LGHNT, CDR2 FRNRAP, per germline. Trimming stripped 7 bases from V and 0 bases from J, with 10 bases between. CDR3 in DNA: TGTGCTAGTGACAAAAGGGACTCCTACAATGAGCAGTTCTTC. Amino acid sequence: CASDKRDSYNEQFF.

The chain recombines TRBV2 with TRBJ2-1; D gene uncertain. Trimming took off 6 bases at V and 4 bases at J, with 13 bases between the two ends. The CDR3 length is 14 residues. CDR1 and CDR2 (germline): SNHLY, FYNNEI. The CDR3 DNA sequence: TGTGCCAGCAGGGTACACCTAGATTACAATGAGCAGTTCTTC. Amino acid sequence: CASRVHLDYNEQFF.

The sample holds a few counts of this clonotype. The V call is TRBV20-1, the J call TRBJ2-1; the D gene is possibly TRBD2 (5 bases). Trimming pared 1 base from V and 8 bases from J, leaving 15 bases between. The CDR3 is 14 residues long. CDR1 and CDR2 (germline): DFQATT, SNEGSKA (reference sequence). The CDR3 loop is CSARVLLGEDEQFF. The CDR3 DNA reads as TGCAGTGCTAGAGTCCTACTAGGCGAGGATGAGCAGTTCTTC.

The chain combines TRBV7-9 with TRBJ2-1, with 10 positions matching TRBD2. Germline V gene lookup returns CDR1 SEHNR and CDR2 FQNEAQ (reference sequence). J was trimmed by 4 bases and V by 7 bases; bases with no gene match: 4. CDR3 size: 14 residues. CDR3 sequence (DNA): TGTGCCAGCACCGGGACTAGCGCTTACAATGAGCAGTTCTTC. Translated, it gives CASTGTSAYNEQFF.

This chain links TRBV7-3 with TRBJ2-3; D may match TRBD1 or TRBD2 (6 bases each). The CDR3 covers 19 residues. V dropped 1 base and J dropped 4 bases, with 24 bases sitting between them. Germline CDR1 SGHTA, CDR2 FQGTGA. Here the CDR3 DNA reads TGTGCCAGCAGCTTAATTTCTGGTAGGGGGGAGTCTAGAGCAGATACGCAGTATTTT. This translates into CASSLISGRGESRADTQYF.

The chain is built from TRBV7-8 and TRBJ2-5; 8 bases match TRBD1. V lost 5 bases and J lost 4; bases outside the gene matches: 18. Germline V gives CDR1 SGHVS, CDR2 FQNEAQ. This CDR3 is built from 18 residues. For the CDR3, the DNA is TGTGCCAGCAGCGACAAGCAGGTCGCAGGGGGCGGTGGAGAGACCCAGTACTTC. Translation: CASSDKQVAGGGGETQYF.

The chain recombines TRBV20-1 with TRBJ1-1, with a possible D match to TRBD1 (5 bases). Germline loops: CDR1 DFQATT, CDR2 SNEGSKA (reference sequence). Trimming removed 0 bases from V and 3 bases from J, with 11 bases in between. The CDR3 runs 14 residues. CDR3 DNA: TGCAGTGCTAGAGACCCTCGGGGGGACACTGAAGCTTTCTTT. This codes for CSARDPRGDTEAFF.

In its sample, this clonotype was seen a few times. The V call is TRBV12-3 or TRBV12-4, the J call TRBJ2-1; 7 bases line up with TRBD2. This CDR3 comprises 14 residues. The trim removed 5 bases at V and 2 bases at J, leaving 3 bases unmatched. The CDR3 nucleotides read TGTGCCAGCAGTGCGGGGGTTACCTACAATGAGCAGTTCTTC. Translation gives CASSAGVTYNEQFF.

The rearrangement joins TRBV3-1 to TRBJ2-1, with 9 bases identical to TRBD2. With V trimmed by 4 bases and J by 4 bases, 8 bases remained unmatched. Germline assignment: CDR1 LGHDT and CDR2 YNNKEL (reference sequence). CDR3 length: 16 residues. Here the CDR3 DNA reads TGTGCCAGCAGCCCACAGGGGCTAGCGGGATACAATGAGCAGTTCTTC. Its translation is CASSPQGLAGYNEQFF.

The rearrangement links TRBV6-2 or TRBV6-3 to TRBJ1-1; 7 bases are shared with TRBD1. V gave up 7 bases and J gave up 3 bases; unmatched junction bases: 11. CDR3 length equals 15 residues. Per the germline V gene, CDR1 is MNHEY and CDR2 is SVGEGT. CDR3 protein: CASTDGQDSYTEAFF. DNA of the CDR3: TGTGCCAGCACCGACGGACAGGACAGTTACACTGAAGCTTTCTTT.

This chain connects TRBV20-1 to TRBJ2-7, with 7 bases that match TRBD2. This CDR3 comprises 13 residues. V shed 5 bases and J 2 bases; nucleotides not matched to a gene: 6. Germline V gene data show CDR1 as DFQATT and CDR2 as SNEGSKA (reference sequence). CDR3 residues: CSAPLRGAYEQYF. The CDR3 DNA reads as TGCAGTGCTCCCCTTCGGGGGGCCTACGAGCAGTACTTC.